A selection of T cell receptor beta chains follows, all from one sample in a study of CD8 T cells in ankylosing spondylitis. TCRdb itself ran the 5' RACE reads through MiXCR, one entry per CDR3 protein. The sample yields around 130,000 distinct CDR3 sequences, roughly a tenth seen once. Sample: blood, either unsorted or a sorted T cell fraction (not recorded which). These receptors originate from a male donor with ankylosing spondylitis or in good health (not recorded which). The CDR3 runs from the conserved cysteine through the conserved F or W. The D gene is left open where the match is weak. Not all rows give a size; the values are once, few, many and, for expanded clones, a class.

cdr3_nt,cdr3_aa,clone_size,d_call,j_call,v_call
TGTGCCAGCAGTTTGGGGACCGCACTTGGAAAACTGTTTTTT,CASSLGTALGKLFF,few,.,TRBJ1-4,TRBV6-5
TGTGCCAGCAGTGACCCCGTAGGGAATAGCAATCAGCCCCAGCATTTT,CASSDPVGNSNQPQHF,many,.,TRBJ1-5,TRBV6-1
TGTGCCAGCAGTTACTCGACGGGAGCGGGAGGGACAGATACGCAGTATTTT,CASSYSTGAGGTDTQYF,many,TRBD2,TRBJ2-3,TRBV6-5
TGCAGCGTTGAAGTTCCAGGATACAACGAGCAGTACTTC,CSVEVPGYNEQYF,.,.,TRBJ2-7,TRBV29-1
TGTGCCAGCAGCTCGACCGGGACCCACGAGACCCAGTACTTC,CASSSTGTHETQYF,.,.,TRBJ2-5,TRBV7-3
TGTGCCAGTAGGCGCGCGGACGTCGGGGAGCTGTTTTTT,CASRRADVGELFF,.,.,TRBJ2-2,TRBV19
TGCAGTGCTACCGAGACAGGATACAATGAAAAACTGTTTTTT,CSATETGYNEKLFF,.,.,TRBJ1-4,TRBV20-1
TGTGCCATCAGTGAGTCGATGCAGTCTGAGACCCAGTACTTC,CAISESMQSETQYF,many,.,TRBJ2-5,TRBV10-3
TGTGCCAGCAGCCCTCATGAAGGGGGCAGGTTAGGTCAAGAGACCCAGTACTTC,CASSPHEGGRLGQETQYF,few,TRBD1,TRBJ2-5,TRBV9
TGTGCCACCAGCAGAGAAACAGGGTCCGCCAACGTCCTGACTTTC,CATSRETGSANVLTF,.,.,TRBJ2-6,TRBV15
TGTGCCATCAGCCGGACTAGCGGTTCCTCCTACGAGCAGTACTTC,CAISRTSGSSYEQYF,few,TRBD2,TRBJ2-7,TRBV10-3
TGTGCCTGGAGCAGGGGCAATCAGCCCCAGCATTTT,CAWSRGNQPQHF,few,.,TRBJ1-5,TRBV30
TGCAGTGCTAGGCCCCTACAGGGGATTTCCTACAATGAGCAGTTCTTC,CSARPLQGISYNEQFF,few,TRBD1,TRBJ2-1,TRBV20-1
TGCAGTGCTACGGACAGGTTAAGCTCCTACGAGCAGTACTTC,CSATDRLSSYEQYF,many,TRBD1,TRBJ2-7,TRBV20-1
TGTGCCAGCAGTTACTCCTCTAATGTTGAGCAGTTCTTC,CASSYSSNVEQFF,many,.,TRBJ2-1,TRBV6-2/TRBV6-3
TGCAGCGGAACCCGGGACAGAGGAAAAGAGACCCAGTACTTC,CSGTRDRGKETQYF,many,TRBD1,TRBJ2-5,TRBV29-1
TGTGCCAGCAGGCCTGTTGGGGGGCGCAAAGTTAAAAACTCTGGGGCCAACGTCCTGACTTTC,CASRPVGGRKVKNSGANVLTF,few,.,TRBJ2-6,TRBV11-2
TGTGCCAGCCTCGCCCGCACCGATTCCTACAATGAGCAGTTCTTC,CASLARTDSYNEQFF,many,.,TRBJ2-1,TRBV7-2
TGTGCCAGCAGTTACTCCCGGACTAGTAGCGAGCAGTACTTC,CASSYSRTSSEQYF,.,TRBD2,TRBJ2-7,TRBV6-5
TGTGCCAGCTCACCCGGGGGATCGCGGTCACACGAGCAGTACTTC,CASSPGGSRSHEQYF,few,.,TRBJ2-7,TRBV18
TGTGCCACCAGTGACAGGGGGCGAGAGACCCAGTACTTC,CATSDRGRETQYF,many,TRBD1,TRBJ2-5,TRBV24-1
TGTGCCAGCAGCCCCTCCCGGGTTGACAATGAGCAGTTCTTC,CASSPSRVDNEQFF,.,.,TRBJ2-1,TRBV7-2
TGTGCCAGCAGCGCAGGGACTAGCAAAGAGACCCAGTACTTC,CASSAGTSKETQYF,few,TRBD2,TRBJ2-5,TRBV9
TGCGCCAGCAGCCACATCATCGCCTCGGGCTACAATGAGCAGTTCTTC,CASSHIIASGYNEQFF,many,.,TRBJ2-1,TRBV4-1
TGTGCCAGCAGGACGACAGGGTTAAGCTATGGCTACACCTTC,CASRTTGLSYGYTF,many,TRBD1,TRBJ1-2,TRBV6-1
TGTGCCAGCAGCTTGATAGAGGGTTCTGGGGCCAACGTCCTGACTTTC,CASSLIEGSGANVLTF,many,.,TRBJ2-6,TRBV5-6
TGTGCCAGCACTTCCAGGGATCAGGGGCCCCAGCATTTT,CASTSRDQGPQHF,many,.,TRBJ1-5,TRBV12-3/TRBV12-4
TGTGCCACCAGTGATTTGGACGGACAGGGGCTCACAGATACGCAGTATTTT,CATSDLDGQGLTDTQYF,many,TRBD1,TRBJ2-3,TRBV24-1
TGTGCCAGCAGCTTAGGGATAGGGCGCACCGGGGAGCTGTTTTTT,CASSLGIGRTGELFF,many,.,TRBJ2-2,TRBV7-8
TGTGCCAGTCGACCCCTAAACTCCTACGAGCAGTACTTC,CASRPLNSYEQYF,.,.,TRBJ2-7,TRBV7-9
TGTGCCAGGAGACCCCGGGACAGCTCCTACGAGCAGTACTTC,CARRPRDSSYEQYF,.,TRBD1,TRBJ2-7,TRBV7-8
TGTGCCAGCAGCTTTAGGGGGCAGGGGCTCTGGACTGAAGCTTTCTTT,CASSFRGQGLWTEAFF,many,TRBD1,TRBJ1-1,TRBV7-9
TGTGCCAGCAGCCGGACTTACGACCACGAGCAGTACTTC,CASSRTYDHEQYF,many,.,TRBJ2-7,TRBV3-1
TGTGCCAGCAGCTATACTCGGGCAGATACGCAGTATTTT,CASSYTRADTQYF,many,.,TRBJ2-3,TRBV7-8
TGCAGTGCTAGTAATCAATTAGCGGGAGGTTTCCGAAACACCTACGAGCAGTACTTC,CSASNQLAGGFRNTYEQYF,many,TRBD2,TRBJ2-7,TRBV20-1
TGTGCCAGCAGTTTTCGGCCAATGGGGCTTTACGCCGGGGAGCTGTTTTTT,CASSFRPMGLYAGELFF,many,.,TRBJ2-2,TRBV27
TGCAGCGGGAGGTACAATGAGCAGTTCTTC,CSGRYNEQFF,many,.,TRBJ2-1,TRBV29-1
TGCAGTGCTAGGCTCAGGGGGGATGAAGCTTTCTTT,CSARLRGDEAFF,.,TRBD1,TRBJ1-1,TRBV20-1
TGTGCCAGCTCACCGTGGGGACTAGTAGGCGATGAGCAGTTCTTC,CASSPWGLVGDEQFF,many,TRBD2,TRBJ2-1,TRBV18
TGTGCCAGCAGTTTTCGGGGCGCAGATACGCAGTATTTT,CASSFRGADTQYF,many,.,TRBJ2-3,TRBV25-1
TGCGCCAGCAGCCAAGCTTACGGAGATCAGCCCCAGCATTTT,CASSQAYGDQPQHF,many,.,TRBJ1-5,TRBV4-1
TGCAGTGCTAGAGATGTCGGGAGGGCGACCGGGGAGCTGTTTTTT,CSARDVGRATGELFF,few,TRBD2,TRBJ2-2,TRBV20-1
TGTGCCAGCAGTTTTGGACTAGCGGGTGTAACCTACAATGAGCAGTTCTTC,CASSFGLAGVTYNEQFF,few,TRBD2,TRBJ2-1,TRBV27
TGCGCCAGCAGCCAAGGCCTGGACTATGGCTACACCTTC,CASSQGLDYGYTF,many,.,TRBJ1-2,TRBV4-3
TGTGCCTCCCATCGGGGAGGGCAGAACACTGAAGCTTTCTTT,CASHRGGQNTEAFF,.,.,TRBJ1-1,TRBV30
TGTGCCAGCAGTAAAAACGGACTAGGTCGCGAGCAGTACTTC,CASSKNGLGREQYF,.,TRBD2,TRBJ2-7,TRBV7-9
TGTGCCATTGCTCCTGACCAATACGAGCAGTACTTC,CAIAPDQYEQYF,few,.,TRBJ2-7,TRBV10-3
TGCAGTGCCCCGCGGCGGGCCAGATGGAATGAGCAGTTCTTC,CSAPRRARWNEQFF,.,.,TRBJ2-1,TRBV20-1
TGCGCCAGCAGTGAATCATGGAGGACTAGCGGGAGTTCGGATACGCAGTATTTT,CASSESWRTSGSSDTQYF,many,TRBD2,TRBJ2-3,TRBV10-2
TGTGCCAGCAGGCCACAATACGGGACAGGGACAGATACGCAGTATTTT,CASRPQYGTGTDTQYF,many,TRBD1,TRBJ2-3,TRBV12-3/TRBV12-4
TGTGCCAGCAGTGACAGTGAAGCTTTCTTT,CASSDSEAFF,many,.,TRBJ1-1,TRBV6-4
TGTGCCAGCTCACCCCGGGACAGGGCTGGGAATGAGCAGTTCTTC,CASSPRDRAGNEQFF,many,TRBD1,TRBJ2-1,TRBV18
TGCAGTGCAGAACACAGGGGACGGGAGACCCAGTACTTC,CSAEHRGRETQYF,many,TRBD1,TRBJ2-5,TRBV20-1
TGTGCCAGCAGTTACTCCCGGACAGGGGGAAATGAGCAGTTCTTC,CASSYSRTGGNEQFF,few,TRBD1,TRBJ2-1,TRBV6-5